Listed below are T cell receptor beta chains from one sample, sequenced in a study of cytomegalovirus exposure and HLA in healthy donors. Sequencing was performed with immunoSEQ multiplex PCR; in TCRdb, only in-frame clones are kept and a portion is missing. Of more than 150,000 clones in the sample, 80% to 85% were seen once. The sequenced sample was PBMCs. The receptors here all came from a man aged 35 to 55 in good health and CMV-seropositive. Each CDR3 is given with its conserved first and last residue. A D gene is named only where the DNA matches it firmly. Clone size is shown for a subset of rows, as once, few, many or a class of expanded clone.

D gene,clone size,V gene,J gene,CDR3 protein,CDR3 DNA
TRBD1,-,TRBV18,TRBJ1-4,CASSPQDRAQEKLFF,TGTGCCAGCTCACCCCAGGACAGGGCTCAAGAAAAACTGTTTTTT
-,-,TRBV15,TRBJ1-2,CATSDRQAIYGYTF,TGTGCCACCAGCGACCGACAGGCAATCTATGGCTACACCTTC
-,-,TRBV18,TRBJ2-1,CASSPSSSSYNEQFF,TGTGCCAGCTCACCAAGTTCCAGCTCCTACAATGAGCAGTTCTTC
TRBD1,-,TRBV5-4,TRBJ1-3,CASSLPGTGVDTIYF,TGTGCCAGCAGCCTCCCCGGGACAGGGGTAGACACCATATATTTT
-,-,TRBV5-6,TRBJ2-7,CASSSDSSYEQYF,TGTGCCAGCAGCTCGGACAGCTCCTACGAGCAGTACTTC
TRBD1,-,TRBV25-1,TRBJ2-1,CASSEEGQGVHEQFF,TGTGCCAGCAGTGAAGAGGGACAGGGTGTTCATGAGCAGTTCTTC
TRBD1,-,TRBV5-4,TRBJ2-1,CASSLRQGLGSSYNEQFF,TGTGCCAGCAGCTTGCGACAGGGTCTTGGGAGCTCCTACAATGAGCAGTTCTTC
TRBD1,few,TRBV6-1,TRBJ1-2,CASSDTRRGGNYGYTF,TGTGCCAGCAGTGACACGCGTCGAGGGGGCAACTATGGCTACACCTTC
TRBD2,-,TRBV10-3,TRBJ2-7,CAISEGLAYEQYF,TGTGCCATCAGTGAGGGACTAGCCTACGAGCAGTACTTC
-,-,TRBV19,TRBJ2-1,CASSPTQAASYNEQFF,TGTGCCAGTAGTCCCACCCAAGCGGCGTCCTACAATGAGCAGTTCTTC
-,once,TRBV7-2,TRBJ2-1,CASSFRVGSQFF,TGTGCCAGCAGCTTTCGGGTTGGGTCCCAGTTCTTC
TRBD1,-,TRBV9,TRBJ1-4,CASSVGTEREKLFF,TGTGCCAGCAGCGTCGGGACAGAACGGGAAAAACTGTTTTTT
TRBD2,-,TRBV7-8,TRBJ2-1,CASSLGLAGGQVEQFF,TGTGCCAGCAGCTTAGGACTAGCGGGGGGGCAGGTTGAGCAGTTCTTC
-,-,TRBV19,TRBJ1-5,CASSDSGQSNQPQHF,TGTGCCAGTAGTGACTCCGGACAGAGCAATCAGCCCCAGCATTTT
-,-,TRBV11-2,TRBJ2-7,CASSSTGFYEQYF,TGTGCCAGCAGCTCCACAGGGTTCTACGAGCAGTACTTC
-,once,TRBV4-3,TRBJ1-4,CASSQGGFEGSNEKLFF,TGCGCCAGCAGCCAAGGTGGTTTCGAGGGCTCCAATGAAAAACTGTTTTTT
TRBD1,-,TRBV15,TRBJ2-7,CATSRVRGETGEQYF,TGTGCCACCAGCAGAGTTAGGGGCGAGACAGGGGAGCAGTACTTC
-,-,TRBV9,TRBJ1-6,CASSPLTSPLHF,TGTGCCAGCAGCCCCCTCACATCACCCCTCCACTTT
-,-,TRBV15,TRBJ2-7,CATSRVGGSYEQYF,TGTGCCACCAGCAGAGTAGGCGGCTCCTACGAGCAGTACTTC
-,-,TRBV7-2,TRBJ1-1,CASSLARGWTEAFF,TGTGCCAGCAGCTTAGCTCGGGGTTGGACTGAAGCTTTCTTT
-,-,TRBV4-3,TRBJ1-2,CASSQLQGPNYGYTF,TGCGCCAGCAGCCAATTACAGGGACCTAACTATGGCTACACCTTC
TRBD2,-,TRBV4-3,TRBJ2-7,CASSQGAGEPREQYF,TGCGCCAGCAGCCAAGGAGCGGGGGAGCCTAGAGAGCAGTACTTC
TRBD2,-,TRBV6-6,TRBJ2-1,CASSYLSGGADEQFF,TGTGCCAGCAGTTACCTCAGCGGGGGGGCCGATGAGCAGTTCTTC
TRBD1,-,TRBV5-1,TRBJ2-2,CASAQGVRGGELFF,TGCGCCAGCGCGCAGGGGGTCCGGGGCGGGGAGCTGTTTTTT
-,-,TRBV7-7,TRBJ2-5,CASSPMAKETQYF,TGTGCTAGCAGCCCAATGGCCAAAGAGACCCAGTACTTC
-,-,TRBV7-2,TRBJ1-6,CASSREGGGGGSPLHF,TGTGCCAGCAGCCGAGAGGGGGGGGGAGGAGGTTCACCCCTCCACTTT